This TCR beta chain was captured in a study of T cell responses to AZD1222 COVID-19 vaccine (dated by TCRdb to the early 2020s). In the study overall: Because spike-specific TCR depth and breadth did not differ between the two schedules, AZD1222 recipients who got a second dose at roughly 4 weeks were pooled with those who got a second dose at roughly 12 weeks. A total of 230 to 250 trial participants underwent TCR sequencing, of whom 200 to 220 received two doses of AZD1222 and some 25 received two doses of the MenACWY control vaccine. Trial participants were enrolled by age into subgroups of 18-55, 56-69 and 70-plus years, and roughly 150, 30 and 60 TCR-sequenced participants, respectively, were included in these subgroups.

The junction shows trimming of 7 bases on V and 5 bases on J, and the gene matches do not reach 4 bases of it. Via the germline V gene, CDR1 is MNHEY and CDR2 SVGAGI. The CDR3, cysteine through phenylalanine, is 13 amino acids long. Only the CDR3 DNA stays, 39 bases, in frame from base 1. Overall study outcomes, separate from this receptor: Epitopes outside the regions mutated in the B.1.351 and B.1.1.7 variants were reportedly recognized by nearly half of the unique spike-specific TCRs. In the small 56-69-year group, the increase in depth fell short of significance, most likely because of low power. Because no day 14 peak-response samples were available, repertoires were characterized only after the peak T cell response. Most participants were white British and females outnumbered males, and the authors suggested that clonal diversity may have been underestimated. CD4 TCRs associated with the vaccine covered the entire spike protein, and the dominant responses were in regions 160-218 and 743-854. A significant rise in spike-specific TCR breadth and depth was observed after two AZD1222 doses relative to day 0 and relative to MenACWY recipients. Conclusions about previously exposed vaccinees are limited, since just a handful of AZD1222 recipients were seropositive for SARS-CoV-2 at baseline.

The time point label, as the study defines it: baseline before first vaccination. Vaccinee samples were obtained from the UK trials COV001 and COV002, which included a single-blind randomized controlled phase 2/3 trial of AZD1222 (ChAdOx1 nCoV-19) in healthy adults. For TCRbeta chain sequencing, PBMC samples from trial participants were taken at day 0 and at day 28 after the second dose. As concerns this clone: The antigen it recognizes is unknown. No base quality information exists; no much larger clone differs at one position.

The CDR3 regions of human TCRbeta chains were analyzed by immunosequencing. The published analysis was carried out like this. Repertoire TCRs were matched against a reference library of SARS-CoV-2-specific TCRs generated with the MIRA antigen-specificity platform. Breadth meant the fraction of unique TCRs that were SARS-CoV-2-associated, whereas depth meant the fraction of total T cells that were SARS-CoV-2-associated. Using the MIRA data, every spike-specific TCR was mapped to the spike region that the TCR reacted to and assigned to either a CD4 or a CD8 class. Log10-transformed breadth and depth values were compared by one-way ANOVA with Sidak's multiple comparisons tests. TCRdb took over this immuneACCESS table, retaining in-frame rearrangements with V and J assigned. Such tables are incomplete; in checked studies, under half of the missing clones stem from an unresolved V gene, and the remainder is unexplained. The V and J calls and clone size are taken from that table; D and trimming were inferred from the DNA. In all, the sample holds 99,000 or so clones, and roughly 88% of those were seen once. The top ten constitute around 2.3% of the sample.

The specimen comprised peripheral blood, sampled on day 0 of AZD1222 vaccination. The chain is made from TRBV6-5 and TRBJ2-2; 7 middle bases align to TRBD1. The sequence was obtained from an adult in good health. At the DNA level, the sequence is TGTGCCAGCATCCCACAGGGGACCGGGGAGCTGTTTTTT. The encoded protein is CASIPQGTGELFF.